Listed below are T cell receptor beta chains from one sample, sequenced in a study of vaccination and CD4 T cells after COVID-19. No antigen has been assigned to these receptors. TCRdb itself ran the PCR reads through MiXCR, one entry per CDR3 protein. The table records over 11,000 distinct CDR3 sequences, 55% to 60% of them present only once. The sample comprised CD4+ T cells from blood, cultured in vitro. The receptor set was obtained from a human donor who had recovered from COVID-19. Each CDR3 is given with its conserved first and last residue.

v_call	cdr3_length	cdr3_aa
TRBV7-2	15	CASSPLAAKGETQYF
TRBV6-1	15	CASTPTSGRPDTQYF
TRBV25-1	15	CASSDGRGSYNEQFF
TRBV28	15	CASSNGGAGANVLTF
TRBV28	14	CASSTQRGIQPQHF
TRBV27	14	CASSLSGGITEAFF
TRBV19	16	CASSFLGTANTGELFF
TRBV15	15	CATSSDRASYNEQFF
TRBV6-4	14	CASTADSETGELFF
TRBV2	13	CASSGEGGSPLHF
TRBV21-1	12	CAFRRAKNIQYF
TRBV6-1	19	CASSRGGGLAGQSSYEQHF
TRBV5-1	16	CASSLVSGATQETQYF
TRBV20-1	16	CSARGLAVANTGELFF
TRBV6-1	16	CASSLIRDGGSQPQHF
TRBV28	19	CASRRPGQGFVVGFSPLHF
TRBV20-1	14	CSAQTSGIKETQYF